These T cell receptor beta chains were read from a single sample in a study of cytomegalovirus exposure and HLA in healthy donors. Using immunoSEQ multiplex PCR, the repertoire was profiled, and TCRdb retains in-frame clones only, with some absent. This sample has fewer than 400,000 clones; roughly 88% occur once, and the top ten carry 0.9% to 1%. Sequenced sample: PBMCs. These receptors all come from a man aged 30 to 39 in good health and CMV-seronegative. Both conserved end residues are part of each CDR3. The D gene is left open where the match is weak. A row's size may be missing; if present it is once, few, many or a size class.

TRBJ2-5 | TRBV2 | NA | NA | TGTGCCAGCACTGAGGGGGGGGACCCGAAAGAGACCCAGTACTTC | CASTEGGDPKETQYF
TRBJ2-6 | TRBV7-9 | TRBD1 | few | TGTGCCAGCAGTAATACAGGGGGACAGGCCAACGTCCTGACTTTC | CASSNTGGQANVLTF
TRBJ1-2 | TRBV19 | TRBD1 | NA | TGTGCCAGTAGTCCCGGGACAGGCTATGGCTACACCTTC | CASSPGTGYGYTF
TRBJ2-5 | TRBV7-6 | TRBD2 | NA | TGTGCCAGCAGCTTGGGACTAGCGGGGCCCCAAGAGACCCAGTACTTC | CASSLGLAGPQETQYF
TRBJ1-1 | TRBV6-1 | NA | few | TGTGCCAGCAGAGAAACCGGGACTCAAGAGGCTTTCTTT | CASRETGTQEAFF
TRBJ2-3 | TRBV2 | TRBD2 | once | TGTGCCAGCAGTGAAGGATCACTAGCGGGGCCCCGGGGCACAGATACGCAGTATTTT | CASSEGSLAGPRGTDTQYF
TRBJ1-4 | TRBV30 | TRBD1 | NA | TGTGCCTGGAATACACAGGGGGGTTTTGAAAAACTGTTTTTT | CAWNTQGGFEKLFF
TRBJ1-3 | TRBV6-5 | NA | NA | TGTGCCAGCACTACAGTCTTCGACACCATATATTTT | CASTTVFDTIYF
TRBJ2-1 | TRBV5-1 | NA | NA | TGCGCCAGCAGTCCGACGGAAAGGAGGCCCTACAATGAGCAGTTCTTC | CASSPTERRPYNEQFF
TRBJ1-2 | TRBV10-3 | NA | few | TGTGCCATCAGTGAGTGGGAGGAGAACTATGGCTACACCTTC | CAISEWEENYGYTF
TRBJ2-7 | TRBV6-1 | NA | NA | TGTGCCAGCAGTGAGAACGGCGGGGCCCGCTACGAGCAGTACTTC | CASSENGGARYEQYF
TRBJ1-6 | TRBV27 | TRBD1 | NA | TGTGCCAGCGGGCCGCCGGGACAGATTTCACCCCTCCACTTT | CASGPPGQISPLHF
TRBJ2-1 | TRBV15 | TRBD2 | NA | TGTGCCACCAGCGGAGGGACTAGCGGGGGTCAAAATGAGCAGTTCTTC | CATSGGTSGGQNEQFF
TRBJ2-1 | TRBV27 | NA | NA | TGTGCCAGCAGTTTACCGGGGGTTAGGGGGCAGTTCTTC | CASSLPGVRGQFF
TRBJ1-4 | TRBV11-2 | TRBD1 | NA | TGTGCCAGCAGCTTAGGAGGGGGCACTAATGAAAAACTGTTTTTT | CASSLGGGTNEKLFF
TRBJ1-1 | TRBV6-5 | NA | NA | TGTGCCAGCAGCTATCAGGGACTTCTGGGCGCTGAAGCTTTCTTT | CASSYQGLLGAEAFF
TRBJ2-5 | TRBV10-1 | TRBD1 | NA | TGCGCCAGCAGTGCTGGGGGACAGGGTGTGGAGACCCAGTACTTC | CASSAGGQGVETQYF
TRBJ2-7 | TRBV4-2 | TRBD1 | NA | TGTGCCAGCAGCCAAGATGACGGACAGGGACTCTACGAGCAGTACTTC | CASSQDDGQGLYEQYF
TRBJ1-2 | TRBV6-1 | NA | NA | TGTGCCAGCAGGGACAGAGACTATGGCTACACCTTC | CASRDRDYGYTF
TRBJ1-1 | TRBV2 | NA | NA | TGTGCCAGCAGCCCCCAGAGGAGGGGAGGGGGGTTAAACACTGAAGCTTTCTTT | CASSPQRRGGGLNTEAFF
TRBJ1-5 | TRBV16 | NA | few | TGTGCCAGCAGCCCTCAGGCTAGCAATCAGCCCCAGCATTTT | CASSPQASNQPQHF
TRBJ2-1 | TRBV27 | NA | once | TGTGCCAGCAGTCCACGCCCCGGAGGCGGCTATGAGCAGTTCTTC | CASSPRPGGGYEQFF
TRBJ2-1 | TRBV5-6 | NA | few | TGTGCCAGCAGCTTGGCCATGATTGCGGGTGAGCAGTTCTTC | CASSLAMIAGEQFF
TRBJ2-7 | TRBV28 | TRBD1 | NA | TGTGCCAGCAGTTCCGGGGGGACAGGGGCCCTCGAGCAGTACTTC | CASSSGGTGALEQYF
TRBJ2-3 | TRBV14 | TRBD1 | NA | TGTGCCAGCAGCCAGTACTCCGGGACAGGGGGCTCGGATACGCAGTATTTT | CASSQYSGTGGSDTQYF
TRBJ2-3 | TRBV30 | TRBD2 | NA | TGTGCCTGGAGTGTGGGAGCGGGGGCCAGCACAGATACGCAGTATTTT | CAWSVGAGASTDTQYF
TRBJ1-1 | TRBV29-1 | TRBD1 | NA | TGCAGCGTTGAAGGTGCACTATTGGGACAGACGAACACTGAAGCTTTCTTT | CSVEGALLGQTNTEAFF
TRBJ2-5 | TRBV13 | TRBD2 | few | TGTGCCAGCAGCACACTAGCGGGGGAACCTCAAGAGACCCAGTACTTC | CASSTLAGEPQETQYF
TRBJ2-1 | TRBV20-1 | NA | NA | TGCAGTGCCCAGCGGAATGAGCAGTTCTTC | CSAQRNEQFF
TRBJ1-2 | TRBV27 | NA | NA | TGTGCCAGCAGTTTATGGTCCGGGGGGCGAAGTGGCTACACCTTC | CASSLWSGGRSGYTF
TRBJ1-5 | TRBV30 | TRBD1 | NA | TGTGCCTGGGAAGAGGGACAGGGGAATCAGCCCCAGCATTTT | CAWEEGQGNQPQHF
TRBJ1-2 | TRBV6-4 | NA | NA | TGTGCCAGCAGTGACGTCCCGGGAGGCTACACCTTC | CASSDVPGGYTF
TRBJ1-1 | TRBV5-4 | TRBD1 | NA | TGTGCCAGCAGCTTGGGGGACAGCCCTGAAGCTTTCTTT | CASSLGDSPEAFF
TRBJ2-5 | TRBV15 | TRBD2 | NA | TGTGCCACCAGCAGAGACGGAACGGGGGGGCCGGTTGAGACCCAGTACTTC | CATSRDGTGGPVETQYF
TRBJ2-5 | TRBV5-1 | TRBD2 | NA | TGCGCCAGCAGCTTTCAGCGGGGGAGCCAAGAGACCCAGTACTTC | CASSFQRGSQETQYF
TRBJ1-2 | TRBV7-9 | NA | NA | TGTGCCAGCAGCATCGGACAGCCCTTTAACTATGGCTACACCTTC | CASSIGQPFNYGYTF
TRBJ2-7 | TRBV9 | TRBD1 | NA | TGTGCCAGCAGGGGACAGGGTTCGTACGAGCAGTACTTC | CASRGQGSYEQYF
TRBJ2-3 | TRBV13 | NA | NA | TGTGCCAGCAGCTTAGTAGGGGAAAGGAGCACAGATACGCAGTATTTT | CASSLVGERSTDTQYF
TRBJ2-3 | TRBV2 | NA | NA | TGTGCCAGCAGTGGCGCAAGTCCCCAGGGCACAGATACGCAGTATTTT | CASSGASPQGTDTQYF
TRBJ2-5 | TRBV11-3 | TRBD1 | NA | TGTGCCAGCAGCCCCCTCCCGGGACAGGGGGGAGAGACCCAGTACTTC | CASSPLPGQGGETQYF
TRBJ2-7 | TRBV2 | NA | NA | TGTGCCAGCAGCCAGGGACTCCCGGGCACCTACGAGCAGTACTTC | CASSQGLPGTYEQYF
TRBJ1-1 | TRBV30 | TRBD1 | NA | TGTGCCTGGAGTCCTGGACAGGCGAAAGAAGCTTTCTTT | CAWSPGQAKEAFF